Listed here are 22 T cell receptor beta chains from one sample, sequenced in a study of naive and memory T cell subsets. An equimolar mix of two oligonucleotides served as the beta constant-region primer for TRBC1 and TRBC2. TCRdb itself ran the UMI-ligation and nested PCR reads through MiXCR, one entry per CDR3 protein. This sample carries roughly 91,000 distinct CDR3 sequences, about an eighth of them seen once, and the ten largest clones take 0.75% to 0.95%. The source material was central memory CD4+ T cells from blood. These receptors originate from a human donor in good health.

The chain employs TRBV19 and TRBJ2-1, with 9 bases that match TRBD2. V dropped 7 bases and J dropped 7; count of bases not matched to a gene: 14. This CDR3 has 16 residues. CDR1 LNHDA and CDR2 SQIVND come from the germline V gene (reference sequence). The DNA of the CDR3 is TGTGCCAGTACCCCCGTGGGGCTAGCGGGACTGAATGAGCAGTTCTTC. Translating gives CASTPVGLAGLNEQFF.

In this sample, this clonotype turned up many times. CDR3 nucleotide sequence: TGTGCCAGCTCACTAGCGGGAGTTTCAGATACGCAGTATTTT. This gives the protein CASSLAGVSDTQYF. The V and J genes are TRBV6-6 and TRBJ2-3; TRBD2 matches 11 bases. This CDR3 is 14 amino acids long. With 8 bases clipped from V and 4 bases from J, the junction kept 5 bases outside the gene matches. Germline V gene data show CDR1 as MNHNY and CDR2 as SVGAGI (reference sequence).

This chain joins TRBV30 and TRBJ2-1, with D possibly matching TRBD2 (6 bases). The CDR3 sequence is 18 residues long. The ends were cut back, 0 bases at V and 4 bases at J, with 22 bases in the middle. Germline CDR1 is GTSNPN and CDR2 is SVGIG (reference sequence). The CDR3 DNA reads TGTGCCTGGAGTGTAGTTAAACGGGAGAGGGGTCAATACAATGAGCAGTTCTTC. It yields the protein CAWSVVKRERGQYNEQFF.

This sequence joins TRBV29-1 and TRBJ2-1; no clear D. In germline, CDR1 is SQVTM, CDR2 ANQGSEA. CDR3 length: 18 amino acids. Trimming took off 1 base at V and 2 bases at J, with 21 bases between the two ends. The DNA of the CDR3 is TGCAGCGTTGAAGTACGACCTAACTGGGGTCCCACCTACAATGAGCAGTTCTTC. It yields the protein CSVEVRPNWGPTYNEQFF.

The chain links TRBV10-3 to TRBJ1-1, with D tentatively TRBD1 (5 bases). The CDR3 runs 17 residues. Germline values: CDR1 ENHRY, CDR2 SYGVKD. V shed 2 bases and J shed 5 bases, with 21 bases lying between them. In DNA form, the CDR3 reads TGTGCCATCAGTGAGGCGGATACGACAGCGTGGCGAACTGAAGCTTTCTTT. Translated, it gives CAISEADTTAWRTEAFF.

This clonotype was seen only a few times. CDR3 sequence reads: CASSITSGPYNEQFF. CDR3 nucleotide sequence: TGTGCCAGCAGTATAACTAGCGGGCCATACAATGAGCAGTTCTTC. The chain recombines TRBV28 with TRBJ2-1, with 9 bases lining up with TRBD2. Looked up from germline, CDR1 is MDHEN and CDR2 is SYDVKM. Trimming took 5 bases from V and 4 from J; bases not matched to a gene: 6. This CDR3 contains 15 residues. The complete variable domain, with remaining parts taken from reference TRBV28 and TRBJ2-1, reads DVKVTQSSRYLVKRTGEKVFLECVQDMDHENMFWYRQDPGLGLRLIYFSYDVKMKEKGDIPEGYSVSREKKERFSLILESASTNQTSMYLCASSITSGPYNEQFFGPGTRLTVL.

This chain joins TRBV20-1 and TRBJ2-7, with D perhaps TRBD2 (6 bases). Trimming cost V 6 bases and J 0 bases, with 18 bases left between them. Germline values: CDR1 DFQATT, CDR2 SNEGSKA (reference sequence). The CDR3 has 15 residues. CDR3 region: CSAFQDGRTSYEQYF. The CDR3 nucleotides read TGCAGTGCGTTCCAGGACGGGAGAACCTCCTACGAGCAGTACTTC.

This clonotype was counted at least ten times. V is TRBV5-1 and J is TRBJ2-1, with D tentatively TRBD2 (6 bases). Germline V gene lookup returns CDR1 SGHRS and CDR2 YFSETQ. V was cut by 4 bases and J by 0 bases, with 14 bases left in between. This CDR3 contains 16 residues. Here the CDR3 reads CASSPVAGTSYNEQFF. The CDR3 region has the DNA TGCGCCAGCAGCCCCGTCGCGGGAACCTCCTACAATGAGCAGTTCTTC.

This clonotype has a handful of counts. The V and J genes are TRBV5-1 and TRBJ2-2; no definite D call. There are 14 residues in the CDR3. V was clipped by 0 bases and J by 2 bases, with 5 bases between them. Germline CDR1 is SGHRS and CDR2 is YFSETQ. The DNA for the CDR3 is TGCGCCAGCAGCTTGGGCCCTAACACCGGGGAGCTGTTTTTT. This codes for CASSLGPNTGELFF.

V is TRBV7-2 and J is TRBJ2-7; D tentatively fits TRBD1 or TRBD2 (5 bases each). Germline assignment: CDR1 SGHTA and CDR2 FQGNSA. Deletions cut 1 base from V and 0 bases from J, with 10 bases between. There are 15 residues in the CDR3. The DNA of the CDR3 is TGTGCCAGCAGCTTAGGGGGGAAAACCTCCTACGAGCAGTACTTC. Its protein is CASSLGGKTSYEQYF.

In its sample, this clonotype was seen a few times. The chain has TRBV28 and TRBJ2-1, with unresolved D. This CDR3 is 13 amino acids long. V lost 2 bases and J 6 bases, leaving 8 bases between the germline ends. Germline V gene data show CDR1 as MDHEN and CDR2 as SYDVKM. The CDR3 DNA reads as TGTGCCAGCAGTTTAGTTGGCCTCAATGAGCAGTTCTTC. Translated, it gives CASSLVGLNEQFF. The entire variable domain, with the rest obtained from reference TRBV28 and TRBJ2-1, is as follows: DVKVTQSSRYLVKRTGEKVFLECVQDMDHENMFWYRQDPGLGLRLIYFSYDVKMKEKGDIPEGYSVSREKKERFSLILESASTNQTSMYLCASSLVGLNEQFFGPGTRLTVL.

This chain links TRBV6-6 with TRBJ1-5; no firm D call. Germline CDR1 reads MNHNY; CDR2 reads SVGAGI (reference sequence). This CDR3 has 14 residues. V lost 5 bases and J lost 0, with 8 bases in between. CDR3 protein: CASSPHHSNQPQHF. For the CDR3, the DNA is TGTGCCAGCAGTCCACACCATAGCAATCAGCCCCAGCATTTT.

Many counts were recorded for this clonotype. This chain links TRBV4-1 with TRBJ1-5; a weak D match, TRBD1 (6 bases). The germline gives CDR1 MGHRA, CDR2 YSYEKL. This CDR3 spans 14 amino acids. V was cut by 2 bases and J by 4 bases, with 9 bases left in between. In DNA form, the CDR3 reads TGCGCCAGCAGCCAACAGGGGACGAATCAGCCCCAGCATTTT. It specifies CASSQQGTNQPQHF.

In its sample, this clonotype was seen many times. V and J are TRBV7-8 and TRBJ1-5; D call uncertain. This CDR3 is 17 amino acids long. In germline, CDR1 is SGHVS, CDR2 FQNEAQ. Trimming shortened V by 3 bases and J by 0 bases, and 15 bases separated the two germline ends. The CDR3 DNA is TGTGCCAGCAGCTTGAGTCCCCGAGCTTTTAGCAATCAGCCCCAGCATTTT. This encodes CASSLSPRAFSNQPQHF.

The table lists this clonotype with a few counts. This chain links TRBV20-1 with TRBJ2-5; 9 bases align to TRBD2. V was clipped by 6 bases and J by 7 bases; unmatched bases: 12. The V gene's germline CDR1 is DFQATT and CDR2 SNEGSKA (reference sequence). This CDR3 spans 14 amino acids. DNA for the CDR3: TGCAGTGCCCTCGTGGGGAGCGGGAGGTGGACCCAGTACTTC. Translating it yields CSALVGSGRWTQYF.

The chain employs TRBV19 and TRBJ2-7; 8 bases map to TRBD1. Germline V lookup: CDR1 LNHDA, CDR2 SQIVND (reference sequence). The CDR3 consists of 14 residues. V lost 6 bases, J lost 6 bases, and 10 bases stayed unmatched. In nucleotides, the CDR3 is TGTGCCAGTAGATTGACAGGGGATCAAGGCGAGCAGTACTTC. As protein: CASRLTGDQGEQYF.

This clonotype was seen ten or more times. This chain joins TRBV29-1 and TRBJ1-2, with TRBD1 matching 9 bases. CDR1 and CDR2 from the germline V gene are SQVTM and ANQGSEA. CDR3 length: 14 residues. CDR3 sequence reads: CTVTGGNSNYGYTF. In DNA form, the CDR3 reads TGCACCGTAACAGGGGGCAATTCTAACTATGGCTACACCTTC.

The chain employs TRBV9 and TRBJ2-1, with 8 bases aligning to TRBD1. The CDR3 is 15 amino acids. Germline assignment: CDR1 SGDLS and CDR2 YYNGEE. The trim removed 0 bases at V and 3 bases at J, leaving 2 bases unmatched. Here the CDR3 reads CASSVDGTGYNEQFF. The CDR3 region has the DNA TGTGCCAGCAGCGTAGACGGGACAGGCTACAATGAGCAGTTCTTC.

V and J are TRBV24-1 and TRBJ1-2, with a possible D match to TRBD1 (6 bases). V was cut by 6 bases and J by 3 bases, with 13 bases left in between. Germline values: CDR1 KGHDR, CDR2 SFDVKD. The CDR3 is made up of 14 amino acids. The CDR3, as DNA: TGTGCCACCAGTAAGAACAGGGACGACTATGGCTACACCTTC. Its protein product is CATSKNRDDYGYTF.

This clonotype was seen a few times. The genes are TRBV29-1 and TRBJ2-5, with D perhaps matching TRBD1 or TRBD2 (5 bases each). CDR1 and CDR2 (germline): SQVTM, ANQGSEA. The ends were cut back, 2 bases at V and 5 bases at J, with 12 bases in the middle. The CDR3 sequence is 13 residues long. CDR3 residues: CSVESGALETQYF. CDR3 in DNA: TGCAGCGTTGAATCCGGGGCACTGGAGACCCAGTACTTC.

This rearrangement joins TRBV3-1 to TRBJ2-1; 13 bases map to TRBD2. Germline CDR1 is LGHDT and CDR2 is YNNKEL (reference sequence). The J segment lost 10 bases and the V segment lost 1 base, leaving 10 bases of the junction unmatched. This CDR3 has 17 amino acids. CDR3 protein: CASSQGARTSGSEEQFF. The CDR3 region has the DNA TGTGCCAGCAGCCAAGGGGCTAGGACTAGCGGGAGTGAAGAGCAGTTCTTC.

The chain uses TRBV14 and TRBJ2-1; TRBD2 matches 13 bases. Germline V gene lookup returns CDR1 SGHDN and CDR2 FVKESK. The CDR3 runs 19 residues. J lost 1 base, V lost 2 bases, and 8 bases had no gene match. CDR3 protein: CASSQTGLAGPPSYNEQFF. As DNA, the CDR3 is TGTGCCAGCAGCCAAACGGGACTAGCGGGACCGCCATCCTACAATGAGCAGTTCTTC.